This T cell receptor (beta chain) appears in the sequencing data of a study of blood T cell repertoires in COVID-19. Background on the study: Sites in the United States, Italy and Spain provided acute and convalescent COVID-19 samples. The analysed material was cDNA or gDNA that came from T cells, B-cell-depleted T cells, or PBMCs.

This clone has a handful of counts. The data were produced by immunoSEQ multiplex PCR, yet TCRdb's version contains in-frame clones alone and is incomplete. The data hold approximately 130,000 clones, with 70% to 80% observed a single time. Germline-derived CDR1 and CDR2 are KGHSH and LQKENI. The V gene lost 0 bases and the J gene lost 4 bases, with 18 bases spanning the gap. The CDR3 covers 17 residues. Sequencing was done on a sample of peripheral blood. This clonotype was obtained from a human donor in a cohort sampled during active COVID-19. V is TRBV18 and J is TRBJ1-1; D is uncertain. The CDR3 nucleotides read TGTGCCAGCTCACCACCGTCGTCCCCAGCGGGGAGCACTGAAGCTTTCTTT. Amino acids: CASSPPSSPAGSTEAFF.